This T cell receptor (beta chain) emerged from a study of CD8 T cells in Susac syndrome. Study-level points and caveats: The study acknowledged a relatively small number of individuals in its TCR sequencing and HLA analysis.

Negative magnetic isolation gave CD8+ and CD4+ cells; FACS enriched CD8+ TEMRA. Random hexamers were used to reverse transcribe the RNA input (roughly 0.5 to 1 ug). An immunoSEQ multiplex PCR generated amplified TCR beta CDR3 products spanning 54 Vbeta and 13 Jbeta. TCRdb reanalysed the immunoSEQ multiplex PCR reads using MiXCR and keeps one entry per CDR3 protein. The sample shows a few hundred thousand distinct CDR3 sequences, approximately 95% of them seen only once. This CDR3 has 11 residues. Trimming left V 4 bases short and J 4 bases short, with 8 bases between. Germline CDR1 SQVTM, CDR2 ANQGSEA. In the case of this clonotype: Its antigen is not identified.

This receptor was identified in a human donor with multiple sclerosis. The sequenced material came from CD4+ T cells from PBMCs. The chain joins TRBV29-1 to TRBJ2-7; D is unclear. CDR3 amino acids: CSVGCSYEQYV. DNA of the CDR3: TGCAGCGTTGGGTGCAGTTACGAGCAGTACGTC.